This T cell receptor beta chain was found in a study of T-cell memory formation after mild COVID-19. Study background: TCR clusters were mostly donor specific.

Study conclusions and caveats: Among clones contracting day 15 to 85, CD4/CD8 was balanced, whereas later expanders leaned CD4+.

5'RACE with constant-segment primers built TCRalpha and TCRbeta cDNA libraries with UMIs. TCRdb re-called the 5' RACE reads with MiXCR, one entry per CDR3 protein. The sample has about 350,000 distinct CDR3 sequences, about 20% seen once. This CDR3 has 15 residues. The germline V gene has CDR1 SGHTA and CDR2 FQGNSA. With 5 bases removed from V and 0 bases from J, the gap between germline ends came to 13 bases. On this clonotype: Its specificity is not known.

This sequence joins TRBV7-2 and TRBJ1-1, with D perhaps matching TRBD1 (5 bases). The sequencing sample was made of PBMCs or a T cell subset sorted from them (not recorded which). The clonotype comes from a man aged 18 to 29 who had mild COVID-19 (a few samples of this study predate the infection). Cell type and time point are not known. CDR3 in amino acids: CASSLLRVVNTEAFF. In nucleotides, the CDR3 is TGTGCCAGCAGCCTGCTCAGGGTGGTGAACACTGAAGCTTTCTTT.